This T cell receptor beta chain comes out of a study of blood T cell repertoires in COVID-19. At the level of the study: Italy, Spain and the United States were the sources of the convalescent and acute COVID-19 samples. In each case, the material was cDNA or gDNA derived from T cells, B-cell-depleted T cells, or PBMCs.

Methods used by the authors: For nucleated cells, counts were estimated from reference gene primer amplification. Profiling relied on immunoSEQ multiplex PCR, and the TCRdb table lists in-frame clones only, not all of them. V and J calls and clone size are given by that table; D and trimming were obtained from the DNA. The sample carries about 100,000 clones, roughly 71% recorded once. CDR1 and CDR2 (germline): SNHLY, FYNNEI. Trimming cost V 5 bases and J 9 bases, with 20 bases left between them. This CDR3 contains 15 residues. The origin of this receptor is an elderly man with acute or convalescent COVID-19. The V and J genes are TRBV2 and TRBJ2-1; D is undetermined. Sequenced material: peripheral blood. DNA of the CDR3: TGTGCCAGCAGTTATAGACAAGCTGGGTTTGGTGAGCAGTTCTTC. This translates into CASSYRQAGFGEQFF.